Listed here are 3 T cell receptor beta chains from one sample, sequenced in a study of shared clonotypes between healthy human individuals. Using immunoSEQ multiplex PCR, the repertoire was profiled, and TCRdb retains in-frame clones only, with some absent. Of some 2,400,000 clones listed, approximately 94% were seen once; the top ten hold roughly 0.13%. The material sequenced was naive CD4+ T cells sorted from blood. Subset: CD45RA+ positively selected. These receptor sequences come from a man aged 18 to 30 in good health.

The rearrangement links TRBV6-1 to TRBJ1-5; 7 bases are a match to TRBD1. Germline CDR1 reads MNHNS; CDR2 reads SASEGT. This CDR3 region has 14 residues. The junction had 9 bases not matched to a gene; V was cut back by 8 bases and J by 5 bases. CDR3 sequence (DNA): TGTGCCAGCGGCCGGACAGGAGTGTATCAGCCCCAGCATTTT. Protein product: CASGRTGVYQPQHF.

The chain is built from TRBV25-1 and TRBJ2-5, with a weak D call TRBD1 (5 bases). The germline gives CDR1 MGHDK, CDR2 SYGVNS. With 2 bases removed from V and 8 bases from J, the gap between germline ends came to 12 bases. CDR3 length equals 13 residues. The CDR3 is CASSEGAPDTQYF. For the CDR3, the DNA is TGTGCCAGCAGTGAAGGGGCACCAGATACCCAGTACTTC.

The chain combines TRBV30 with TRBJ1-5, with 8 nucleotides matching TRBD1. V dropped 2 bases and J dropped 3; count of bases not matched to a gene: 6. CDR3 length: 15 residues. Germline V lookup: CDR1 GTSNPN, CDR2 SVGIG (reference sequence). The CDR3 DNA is TGTGCCTGGAGTCCTGGGACAGGCCCCAATCAGCCCCAGCATTTT. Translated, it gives CAWSPGTGPNQPQHF.